This T cell receptor beta chain is drawn from a study of cytomegalovirus exposure and HLA in healthy donors. Donors were nominally healthy when sampled, though unrecorded immune exposures were likely. The germline CDR1 and CDR2 sequences are MGHRA and YSYEKL. The CDR3 runs to 14 residues. V dropped 3 bases and J dropped 9 bases, with 15 bases sitting between them. Findings and limits, study-wide: When analyzed later, the rates of TCR association showed variation by HLA locus, with DRB1 the most and HLA-C the fewest.

This clone has just a few counts. Its antigen remains unidentified. The PCR contained 60 Vbeta and 13 Jbeta primers. Libraries were prepared by immunoSEQ multiplex PCR; TCRdb keeps only in-frame clonotypes and omits some of them. The data show some 120,000 clones, with approximately 15% seen just once and about 2% held by the top ten. This receptor was identified in a woman between 18 and 29 years old in good health and CMV-seronegative. The gene calls are TRBV4-1 and TRBJ2-1; D might be TRBD2 (6 bases). Material for sequencing was PBMCs. The CDR3 region has the DNA TGCGCCAGCAGCCAGAAGGAGGGGAACGGTGAGCAGTTCTTC. Translated: CASSQKEGNGEQFF.